These 31 T cell receptor beta chains were sequenced from one sample in a study of shared clonotypes between healthy human individuals. Libraries were prepared by immunoSEQ multiplex PCR; TCRdb keeps only in-frame clonotypes and omits some of them. The sample lists roughly 2.2 million clones; approximately 93% were seen once. The sample taken for sequencing was naive CD4+ T cells from PBMCs. Subset described: CD45RA+ positively selected. These receptors came from a man aged 18 to 29 in good health. Some clones in this sample may be carry-over from other donors' samples.

V is TRBV6-5 and J is TRBJ2-3, with D possibly TRBD2 on 5 matching bases. Germline V lookup: CDR1 MNHEY, CDR2 SVGAGI. Trimming removed 5 bases from V and 4 bases from J, with 16 bases in between. The CDR3 covers 15 residues. The CDR3 loop is CASSKLGSPADTQYF. In DNA, the CDR3 is TGTGCCAGCAGTAAACTAGGGAGTCCCGCAGATACGCAGTATTTT.

This clone was picked up a small number of times. The sample holds other DNA sequences that translate to the same CDR3. The chain links TRBV28 to TRBJ1-2, with D hard to call. This CDR3 has 12 residues. Germline V gene lookup returns CDR1 MDHEN and CDR2 SYDVKM. V was cut by 2 bases and J by 2 bases, with 3 bases left in between. The CDR3 loop is CASSLSNYGYTF. The DNA of the CDR3 is TGTGCCAGCAGTTTAAGCAACTATGGCTACACCTTC.

This chain links TRBV27 with TRBJ1-1; D possibly corresponds to TRBD1 (5 bases). This CDR3 is built from 12 residues. Germline lookup yields CDR1 MNHEY and CDR2 SMNVEV (reference sequence). V was clipped by 5 bases and J by 8 bases, with 12 bases between them. The CDR3 DNA reads TGTGCCAGCAGTACCAGGGCTGACGAAGCTTTCTTT. As protein: CASSTRADEAFF.

This rearrangement joins TRBV30 to TRBJ2-1, with unresolved D. The CDR3 has 13 residues. Germline assignment: CDR1 GTSNPN and CDR2 SVGIG (reference sequence). With 8 bases removed from V and 9 bases from J, the gap between germline ends came to 20 bases. DNA of the CDR3: TGTGCCCTCGGTCGGGCGGTAGACGGTGAGCAGTTCTTC. It yields the protein CALGRAVDGEQFF. The variable domain in full, completed from reference TRBV30 and TRBJ2-1, reads SQTIHQWPATLVQPVGSPLSLECTVEGTSNPNLYWYRQAAGRGLQLLFYSVGIGQISSEVPQNLSASRPQDRQFILSSKKLLLSDSGFYLCALGRAVDGEQFFGPGTRLTVL.

V gene TRBV2 combines with J gene TRBJ2-6; no reliable D call. CDR1 is SNHLY and CDR2 is FYNNEI in the germline V gene. The ends were cut back, 8 bases at V and 0 bases at J, with 11 bases in the middle. The CDR3 loop spans 15 amino acids. CDR3 residues: CASLATVSGANVLTF. The CDR3 DNA sequence: TGTGCCAGCCTGGCAACAGTCTCTGGGGCCAACGTCCTGACTTTC.

The CDR3 bases are TGTGCCAGCATCCAAGGGCGTAACACCATATATTTT. This encodes CASIQGRNTIYF. The chain joins TRBV28 to TRBJ1-3; no clear D gene. V lost 7 bases and J 7 bases, leaving 11 bases between the germline ends. This CDR3 region has 12 residues. Per the germline V gene, CDR1 is MDHEN and CDR2 is SYDVKM.

Remarks on this clone: Different DNA sequences within this sample yield the same CDR3. The V gene is TRBV28, the J gene TRBJ2-5; 8 nucleotides agree with TRBD2. CDR1 MDHEN and CDR2 SYDVKM come from the germline V gene. This CDR3 comprises 14 residues. After removal of 6 bases from V and 1 base from J, the junction contained 4 bases not matched to a gene. In DNA form, the CDR3 reads TGTGCCAGCAGGCTTAGCGGGGCCCAAGAGACCCAGTACTTC. It codes for CASRLSGAQETQYF.

The rearrangement uses TRBV15 and TRBJ2-7; a weak D match, TRBD1 (7 bases). CDR3 length equals 13 residues. Germline loops: CDR1 LNHNV, CDR2 YYDKDF (reference sequence). V lost 4 bases and J 5 bases, leaving 12 bases between the germline ends. The CDR3 coding sequence is TGTGCCACCAGCACCCAGGGGGGCAACGAGCAGTACTTC. It specifies CATSTQGGNEQYF.

This chain uses TRBV28 with TRBJ2-1; D perhaps matches TRBD2 (6 bases). The CDR3 spans 15 residues. V lost 2 bases and J 10 bases, leaving 18 bases between the germline ends. Germline values: CDR1 MDHEN, CDR2 SYDVKM. The DNA of the CDR3 is TGTGCCAGCAGTTTAGGAGACCGCACCGCGGGAGAGCAGTTCTTC. Its translation: CASSLGDRTAGEQFF.

This chain joins TRBV7-8 and TRBJ2-7; D uncertain. Germline V CDR1 and CDR2: SGHVS, FQNEAQ. The ends were cut back, 0 bases at V and 5 bases at J, with 8 bases in the middle. The CDR3 extends over 13 amino acids. The CDR3 bases are TGTGCCAGCAGCTTAGCGCTCCTGGACGAGCAGTACTTC. This translates into CASSLALLDEQYF.

The V gene is TRBV14, the J gene TRBJ2-1; no definite D call. The CDR3 runs 19 residues. Germline lookup yields CDR1 SGHDN and CDR2 FVKESK. V lost 0 bases to trimming and J lost 5 bases, with 23 bases between them. The CDR3 DNA sequence: TGTGCCAGCAGCCAAGATTATGGGTCGAGTGGGCGTATAAACAATGAGCAGTTCTTC. Translating gives CASSQDYGSSGRINNEQFF. The full variable domain, with the rest looked up from reference TRBV14 and TRBJ2-1, is EAGVTQFPSHSVIEKGQTVTLRCDPISGHDNLYWYRRVMGKEIKFLLHFVKESKQDESGMPNNRFLAERTGGTYSTLKVQPAELEDSGVYFCASSQDYGSSGRINNEQFFGPGTRLTVL.

The chain is built from TRBV18 and TRBJ1-3; a weak D match, TRBD1 (6 bases). The germline V gene encodes CDR1 KGHSH and CDR2 LQKENI. The V end was cut by 6 bases, the J end by 0 bases, with 18 bases between. This CDR3 contains 17 residues. CDR3: CASSQQRQENSGNTIYF. CDR3 DNA sequence: TGTGCCAGCTCGCAACAACGACAGGAGAACTCTGGAAACACCATATATTTT.

The V and J genes are TRBV4-1 and TRBJ2-7; D tentatively reads TRBD1 or TRBD2 (5 bases each). Per the germline V gene, CDR1 is MGHRA and CDR2 is YSYEKL. This CDR3 has 18 residues. Trimming pared 0 bases from V and 4 bases from J, leaving 22 bases between. CDR3 amino acids: CASSQERDVFLTPYEQYF. The CDR3 nucleotides are TGCGCCAGCAGCCAAGAACGGGACGTTTTTTTGACTCCGTACGAGCAGTACTTC.

With respect to this clone: Within the sample, other DNA sequences also encode this same CDR3. The rearrangement joins TRBV30 to TRBJ1-1, with unresolved D. Trimming removed 2 bases from V and 0 bases from J, with 7 bases in between. The germline V gene has CDR1 GTSNPN and CDR2 SVGIG (reference sequence). The CDR3 has 13 residues. CDR3 region: CAWSRQLNTEAFF. CDR3 DNA: TGTGCCTGGAGTCGCCAACTGAACACTGAAGCTTTCTTT.

J is TRBJ2-7 and V is TRBV18, with D perhaps TRBD1 (6 bases). The V gene's germline CDR1 is KGHSH and CDR2 LQKENI. With 3 bases removed from V and 4 bases from J, the gap between germline ends came to 16 bases. This CDR3 region has 15 residues. The CDR3 nucleotides read TGTGCCAGCTCACCTCCCCAGGGGTATCTGTACGAGCAGTACTTC. It codes for CASSPPQGYLYEQYF.

In its sample, this clone was seen a few times. The chain employs TRBV7-3 and TRBJ1-5, with 9 bases identical to TRBD1. This CDR3 has 14 residues. Germline V gene sequence: CDR1 SGHTA, CDR2 FQGTGA. V was clipped by 6 bases and J by 2 bases; unmatched bases: 2. Here the CDR3 DNA reads TGTGCCAGCAGGCGGACAGGGGGCAATCAGCCCCAGCATTTT. Amino acids: CASRRTGGNQPQHF.

The rearrangement uses TRBV5-4 and TRBJ2-5; tentative D call: TRBD2 (5 bases). There are 16 residues in the CDR3. The germline gives CDR1 SGHNT, CDR2 YYREEE (reference sequence). V lost 0 bases and J 2 bases, leaving 14 bases between the germline ends. In nucleotides, the CDR3 is TGTGCCAGCAGCTTGGCCCCAGGAGGACGTCAAGAGACCCAGTACTTC. This encodes CASSLAPGGRQETQYF.

The chain combines TRBV7-9 with TRBJ1-1; possible D gene TRBD1, 5 bases. The CDR3 totals 15 residues. V lost 5 bases and J 0 bases, leaving 13 bases between the germline ends. Germline V gene sequence: CDR1 SEHNR, CDR2 FQNEAQ (reference sequence). The CDR3 protein is CASSERGAMNTEAFF. The CDR3 DNA sequence: TGTGCCAGCAGCGAACGTGGGGCAATGAACACTGAAGCTTTCTTT.

The chain recombines TRBV7-9 with TRBJ2-5; D remains ambiguous. The V gene lost 5 bases and the J gene lost 4 bases, with 8 bases spanning the gap. This CDR3 region has 12 residues. Germline loops: CDR1 SEHNR, CDR2 FQNEAQ (reference sequence). The DNA for the CDR3 is TGTGCCAGCAGCCGGACGATAGAGACCCAGTACTTC. Encoded protein: CASSRTIETQYF. Complete variable domain (other parts from reference TRBV7-9 and TRBJ2-5): DTGVSQNPRHKITKRGQNVTFRCDPISEHNRLYWYRQTLGQGPEFLTYFQNEAQLEKSRLLSDRFSAERPKGSFSTLEIQRTEQGDSAMYLCASSRTIETQYFGPGTRLLVL.

This clone was seen once. The J gene is TRBJ2-1, the V gene TRBV6-5; TRBD1 is a possible D gene (5 bases). The CDR3 runs 15 residues. The germline CDR1 and CDR2 sequences are MNHEY and SVGAGI. The ends were cut back, 5 bases at V and 0 bases at J, with 11 bases in the middle. DNA of the CDR3: TGTGCCAGCAGTCCTACAGGTATCTCCTACAATGAGCAGTTCTTC. The encoded protein is CASSPTGISYNEQFF.

The chain links TRBV7-6 to TRBJ2-2, with a possible D match to TRBD2 (6 bases). The CDR3 sequence is 16 residues long. V was clipped by 5 bases and J by 1 base, with 14 bases between them. From germline, CDR1 is SGHVS and CDR2 FNYEAQ. The CDR3 region is CASSPLSGGNTGELFF. The CDR3 DNA sequence: TGTGCCAGCAGCCCACTTAGCGGAGGGAACACCGGGGAGCTGTTTTTT.

The gene calls are TRBV28 and TRBJ2-7, with a tentative D call TRBD1 (5 bases). The germline gives CDR1 MDHEN, CDR2 SYDVKM. CDR3 length: 14 residues. The V and J ends lost 3 bases and 5 bases respectively, with 14 bases between them. The CDR3 sequence is CASSLGQGVHEQYF. The DNA of the CDR3 is TGTGCCAGCAGTTTGGGGCAGGGCGTACACGAGCAGTACTTC.

The J gene is TRBJ2-3, the V gene TRBV5-6; 12 bases match TRBD2. This CDR3 is 16 amino acids long. V was clipped by 3 bases and J by 3 bases; unmatched bases: 5. From germline, CDR1 is SGHDT and CDR2 YYEEEE. CDR3 residues: CASSSLTSGRTDTQYF. CDR3 in DNA: TGTGCCAGCAGCTCACTGACTAGCGGGAGAACAGATACGCAGTATTTT.

This chain links TRBV28 with TRBJ2-5; a weak D match, TRBD2 (5 bases). CDR1 and CDR2 (germline): MDHEN, SYDVKM. With 6 bases removed from V and 4 bases from J, the gap between germline ends came to 12 bases. This CDR3 has 13 residues. DNA of the CDR3: TGTGCCAGCAGCCCACTTGGGAGAGAGACCCAGTACTTC. This codes for CASSPLGRETQYF.

The chain carries TRBV9 and TRBJ2-7; TRBD2 matches 13 bases. CDR3 length: 15 residues. Losses at the gene ends were 3 bases for V and 4 bases for J; bases not matched to a gene: 4. Germline values: CDR1 SGDLS, CDR2 YYNGEE. CDR3 amino acids: CASSAGTSGDYEQYF. In DNA form, the CDR3 reads TGTGCCAGCAGCGCCGGGACTAGCGGGGATTACGAGCAGTACTTC.

This chain uses TRBV5-6 with TRBJ2-1, with a weak D call TRBD2 (6 bases). Germline-derived CDR1 and CDR2 are SGHDT and YYEEEE. The CDR3 has 14 residues. Trimming pared 6 bases from V and 5 bases from J, leaving 15 bases between. Here the CDR3 DNA reads TGTGCCAGCATCCCCGGGACTCCTGACAATGAGCAGTTCTTC. This encodes CASIPGTPDNEQFF.

This clone appeared once. The chain uses TRBV11-2 and TRBJ2-3; D might be TRBD1 or TRBD2, each matching 5 bases. In germline, CDR1 is SGHAT, CDR2 FQNNGV. V lost 3 bases to trimming and J lost 6 bases, with 16 bases between them. There are 15 residues in the CDR3. The CDR3 protein is CASSFEGPLGDTQYF. The DNA of the CDR3 is TGTGCCAGCAGCTTTGAGGGGCCCTTAGGGGATACGCAGTATTTT.

J is TRBJ1-1 and V is TRBV28; TRBD1 aligns across 11 bases. Germline CDR1 is MDHEN and CDR2 is SYDVKM. V was clipped by 6 bases and J by 11 bases; unmatched bases: 8. The CDR3 contains 13 residues. Written as DNA, the CDR3 is TGTGCCAGCAGAGGAGGACAGGGGGCGCACGCTTTCTTT. Its translation is CASRGGQGAHAFF.

The rearrangement links TRBV5-1 to TRBJ2-3; TRBD2 matches at 13 bases. CDR1 SGHRS and CDR2 YFSETQ come from the germline V gene. The V segment lost 4 bases and the J segment 2 bases; nucleotides outside the gene matches: 10. The CDR3 covers 18 residues. This CDR3 reads CASSPRTSGSEYTDTQYF. The CDR3 nucleotides read TGCGCCAGCAGCCCCCGGACTAGCGGGAGTGAATACACAGATACGCAGTATTTT.

This clone was detected once. V and J are TRBV6-5 and TRBJ2-1; 10 bases fit TRBD1. V was pared by 0 bases and J by 7 bases, with 6 bases of the junction left unmatched. The CDR3 runs 16 residues. Germline lookup yields CDR1 MNHEY and CDR2 SVGAGI. The CDR3 here is CASSYSRGQGMNEQFF. The CDR3, as DNA: TGTGCCAGCAGTTACTCTAGGGGACAGGGGATGAATGAGCAGTTCTTC.

This clone was detected only a few times. The V call is TRBV19, the J call TRBJ1-2; D not resolved. The CDR3 totals 13 residues. From germline, CDR1 is LNHDA and CDR2 SQIVND (reference sequence). V lost 1 base to trimming and J lost 8 bases, with 11 bases between them. CDR3 nucleotide sequence: TGTGCCAGTAGTATAGGGAGAGGGATCGGCTACACCTTC. It specifies CASSIGRGIGYTF.